The clone carrying this TCR beta chain was seen more than once but under ten times. MiXCR, run by TCRdb on the RT-PCR reads, gives a single entry per CDR3 protein. In the table there are more than 600,000 distinct CDR3 sequences, more than 13% of which are singletons. Sequences were obtained from memory CD4+ T cells from blood. This TCR came from a female donor in good health, serving as a healthy control.

The CDR3 sequence: CASRSAGVHFSDSPLHF. The CDR3 DNA sequence: TGTGCCAGCAGGTCCGCAGGGGTCCATTTTTCGGATTCACCCCTCCACTTT. The chain links TRBV6-5 to TRBJ1-6, with D tentatively TRBD1 (6 bases). The CDR3 contains 17 residues. From germline, CDR1 is MNHEY and CDR2 SVGAGI. The V end lost 6 bases, the J end lost 8 bases, and 23 bases lay between the germline ends.